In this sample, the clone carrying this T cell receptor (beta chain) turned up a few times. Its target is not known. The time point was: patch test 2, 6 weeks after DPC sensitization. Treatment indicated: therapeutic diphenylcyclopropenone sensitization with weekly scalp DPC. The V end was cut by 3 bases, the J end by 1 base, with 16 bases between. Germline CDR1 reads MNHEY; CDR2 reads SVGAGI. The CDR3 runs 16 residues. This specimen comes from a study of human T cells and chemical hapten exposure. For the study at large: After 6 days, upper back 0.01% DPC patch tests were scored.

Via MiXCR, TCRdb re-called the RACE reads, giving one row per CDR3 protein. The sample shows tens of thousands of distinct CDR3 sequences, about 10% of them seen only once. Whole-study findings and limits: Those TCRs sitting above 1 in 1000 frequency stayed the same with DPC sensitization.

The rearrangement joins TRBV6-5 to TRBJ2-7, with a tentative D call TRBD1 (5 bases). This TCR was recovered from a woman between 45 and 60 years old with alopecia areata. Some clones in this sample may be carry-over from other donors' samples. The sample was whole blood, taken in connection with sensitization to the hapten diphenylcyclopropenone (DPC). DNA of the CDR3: TGTGCCAGCAGTTATACTCTTCGACAGAAGTCCTACGAGCAGTACTTC. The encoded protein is CASSYTLRQKSYEQYF.